This T cell receptor beta chain was sequenced for a study of T-cell reconstitution after alpha-beta-depleted transplantation in children (TCRdb year 2016). Notes on the research overall: T-cell immune reconstitution after TCRalphabeta/CD19-depleted allogeneic hematopoietic cell transplantation in children was quantitatively tracked in the study by means of TCR repertoire profiling.

This clonotype has just a few counts. What antigen it recognizes has not been identified. No qualities accompany the bases; no much larger clone lies one base away. Library method: PCR. Sequencing relied on an Illumina HiSeq 2500. Molecular barcoding was employed in the preparation of TCR libraries, with unique molecular identifiers being used to normalize TCRbeta repertoire quantification. TCRdb redid the processing of the public reads, applying fastp at Q25 and MiXCR, and retained in-frame beta chains. Rows matching on CDR3 protein sequence are summarized as one entry with the most common DNA and genes. This sample has 450,000 to 600,000 distinct CDR3 sequences in its table, and about 18% of those were observed once. The ten largest account for roughly 3.3% of the sample. The sequence was collected from a human donor who donated a stem cell graft to a child with acute lymphoblastic leukemia. This material consisted of PBMCs from the stem cell graft donor, taken from the stem cell graft.

The CDR3 region has the sequence CSADGNTASYEQYF. The DNA sequence reads TGCAGTGCTGACGGAAACACCGCTTCCTACGAGCAGTACTTC. In this chain, TRBV20-1 is recombined with TRBJ2-7; confidence is insufficient to name the D gene. Including cysteine and phenylalanine, the CDR3 has 14 amino acids. Just the 42-base CDR3 DNA is kept, in frame starting at base 1. Trimming costs V 5 bases and J 1 base, and their ends lie 15 bases apart. CDR1 and CDR2 are read off the germline V gene (reference sequence) as DFQATT and SNEGSKA.